This T cell receptor (beta chain) was sequenced in a study of blood T cell repertoires in COVID-19. Across the study: T cells, B-cell-depleted T cells, or PBMCs provided the cDNA or gDNA that served as material.

CDR1 is KGHSH, CDR2 LQKENI, per germline. This CDR3 spans 13 amino acids. J was trimmed by 7 bases and V by 3 bases; bases with no gene match: 2. In the original workflow: Reference gene primer amplification yielded estimated nucleated cell counts. TCRdb's copy holds only in-frame clones and misses some; the assay was immunoSEQ multiplex PCR. That table gives V, J and clone size, and the DNA gave D and trimming. Among about 480,000 clones listed, around 89% were seen once. About this clone itself: The sample has other DNA sequences that encode this CDR3 too.

Sequences were obtained from peripheral blood. V gene TRBV18 combines with J gene TRBJ1-3, with 8 positions matching TRBD1. This sequence originates from a woman aged 25 to 39 with acute or convalescent COVID-19. Here the CDR3 DNA reads TGTGCCAGCTCACCTGACAGGGGTAACACCATATATTTT. Residues: CASSPDRGNTIYF.